The 32 T cell receptor beta chains given below trace back to one sample, sequenced in a study of cytomegalovirus exposure and HLA in healthy donors. PCR amplification relied on 60 Vbeta primers (plus 13 Jbeta primers). TCRdb's copy holds only in-frame clones and misses some; the assay was immunoSEQ multiplex PCR. The top ten hold approximately 20% of the sample, which has tens of thousands of clones, around 72% seen once. Input material: PBMCs. These receptors all stem from a woman in her 50s in good health and CMV-seropositive.

The chain recombines TRBV10-3 with TRBJ2-1; 13 bases are a match to TRBD2. V lost 0 bases, J lost 4 bases, and 6 bases stayed unmatched. The germline CDR1 and CDR2 sequences are ENHRY and SYGVKD. The CDR3 extends over 18 amino acids. The CDR3 sequence is CAISESPATSGGYNEQFF. CDR3 in DNA: TGTGCCATCAGTGAGTCGCCCGCGACTAGCGGGGGGTACAATGAGCAGTTCTTC.

V and J are TRBV28 and TRBJ1-3; no clear D gene. Between the trimmed V and J ends, which lost 6 bases and 0 bases, there was a span of 12 bases. The CDR3 runs 15 residues. Germline values: CDR1 MDHEN, CDR2 SYDVKM. The DNA of the CDR3 is TGTGCCAGCAGGGTGGACGGGAGCTCTGGAAACACCATATATTTT. This sequence encodes CASRVDGSSGNTIYF.

The chain employs TRBV2 and TRBJ1-1, with TRBD1 matching over 8 bases. With 4 bases clipped from V and 5 bases from J, the junction kept 6 bases outside the gene matches. Per germline, CDR1 SNHLY and CDR2 FYNNEI. This CDR3 has 14 residues. The CDR3 is CASSVFRGRTEAFF. The CDR3 DNA reads as TGTGCCAGCAGTGTTTTCAGGGGGCGGACTGAAGCTTTCTTT. Drawing the rest from reference TRBV2 and TRBJ1-1, the complete variable domain is EPEVTQTPSHQVTQMGQEVILRCVPISNHLYFYWYRQILGQKVEFLVSFYNNEISEKSEIFDDQFSVERPDGSNFTLKIRSTKLEDSAMYFCASSVFRGRTEAFFGQGTRLTVV.

The rearrangement uses TRBV4-1 and TRBJ1-6; D is ambiguous. The CDR3 length is 14 residues. The V end was cut by 5 bases, the J end by 5 bases, with 10 bases between. Germline values: CDR1 MGHRA, CDR2 YSYEKL. The CDR3 loop is CASSSRLDNSPLHF. As DNA, the CDR3 is TGCGCCAGCAGCTCACGACTGGATAATTCACCCCTCCACTTT.

This clone was observed a few times. The CDR3, as DNA: TGTGCCAGCAGCCAAGAGACTAGCGGGAGCTACGAGCAGTACTTC. Residues: CASSQETSGSYEQYF. The chain is built from TRBV4-2 and TRBJ2-7, with 12 bases lining up with TRBD2. V gave up 0 bases and J gave up 3 bases; unmatched junction bases: 0. Germline lookup yields CDR1 LGHNA and CDR2 YNFKEQ. The CDR3 spans 15 residues.

The V gene is TRBV5-1, the J gene TRBJ2-1, with TRBD1 matching 8 bases. The CDR3 runs to 15 residues. The germline V gene encodes CDR1 SGHRS and CDR2 YFSETQ. Germline trimming cut 0 bases from V and 4 bases from J; bases unmatched to any gene: 3. The chain's CDR3 is CASSLVTGGYNEQFF. The DNA of the CDR3 is TGCGCCAGCAGCTTGGTAACAGGGGGGTACAATGAGCAGTTCTTC.

The genes are TRBV28 and TRBJ2-7, with 7 bases lining up with TRBD2. Trimming removed 3 bases from V and 7 bases from J; junction bases left unmatched: 3. Per the germline V gene, CDR1 is MDHEN and CDR2 is SYDVKM. The CDR3 is 12 amino acids. The CDR3 reads CASSLGGVEQYF. CDR3 DNA: TGTGCCAGCAGTTTGGGAGGGGTGGAGCAGTACTTC.

The chain uses TRBV19 and TRBJ1-1; TRBD1 is a possible D gene (5 bases). This CDR3 is built from 11 residues. In germline, CDR1 is LNHDA, CDR2 SQIVND (reference sequence). Trimming stripped 10 bases from V and 8 bases from J, with 14 bases between. CDR3 sequence (DNA): TGTGCCACTCACACAGGTTCCGAAGCTTTCTTT. Translating it yields CATHTGSEAFF.

This clone appeared once. The chain employs TRBV5-3 and TRBJ2-7; 9 bases are shared with TRBD2. TRBV5-3 is classed as an ORF, of uncertain function. The CDR3 totals 15 residues. V shed 2 bases and J 8 bases; nucleotides not matched to a gene: 11. The CDR3 DNA is TGTGCCAGAAGCTTCGGCGGGAGGGCCCTCCGAAAGCAGTACTTC. It specifies CARSFGGRALRKQYF.

This CDR3 reads CASSPDRESETQYF. DNA of the CDR3: TGTGCCAGCAGCCCAGATCGGGAGTCAGAGACCCAGTACTTC. The chain joins TRBV7-3 to TRBJ2-5, with D possibly TRBD2 on 6 matching bases. The CDR3 loop spans 14 amino acids. Germline V CDR1 and CDR2: SGHTA, FQGTGA. Trimming left V 5 bases short and J 4 bases short, with 14 bases between.

The chain recombines TRBV13 with TRBJ1-1; 7 nucleotides line up with TRBD1. The CDR3 has 15 amino acids. Losses at the gene ends were 5 bases for V and 7 bases for J; bases not matched to a gene: 13. Germline loops: CDR1 PRHDT, CDR2 FYEKMQ (reference sequence). CDR3 bases: TGTGCCAGCAGCCTACTGAAGGCCCGGGACAGTGAAGCTTTCTTT. It encodes CASSLLKARDSEAFF. Full variable domain (outside the CDR3, taken from reference TRBV13 and TRBJ1-1): AAGVIQSPRHLIKEKRETATLKCYPIPRHDTVYWYQQGPGQDPQFLISFYEKMQSDKGSIPDRFSAQQFSDYHSELNMSSLELGDSALYFCASSLLKARDSEAFFGQGTRLTVV.

The chain uses TRBV7-3 and TRBJ2-3, with a weak D call TRBD1 (6 bases). This CDR3 has 15 residues. V was shortened by 5 bases and J by 2 bases, with 14 bases between the two germline ends. Germline CDR1 reads SGHTA; CDR2 reads FQGTGA. CDR3 protein: CASSPNPGATDTQYF. The CDR3, as DNA: TGTGCCAGCAGCCCTAACCCAGGGGCCACAGATACGCAGTATTTT.

This chain links TRBV19 with TRBJ1-4, with 8 bases lining up with TRBD1. The CDR3 contains 15 residues. V lost 6 bases, J lost 3 bases, and 6 bases stayed unmatched. In germline, CDR1 is LNHDA, CDR2 SQIVND (reference sequence). The chain's CDR3 is CASSQGAAANEKLFF. Here the CDR3 DNA reads TGTGCCAGTAGCCAGGGGGCTGCGGCTAATGAAAAACTGTTTTTT. Full variable domain (rest looked up from reference TRBV19 and TRBJ1-4): DGGITQSPKYLFRKEGQNVTLSCEQNLNHDAMYWYRQDPGQGLRLIYYSQIVNDFQKGDIAEGYSVSREKKESFPLTVTSAQKNPTAFYLCASSQGAAANEKLFFGSGTQLSVL.

V gene TRBV7-2 combines with J gene TRBJ2-1; 11 nucleotides line up with TRBD2. The V gene end was trimmed by 7 bases and the J gene end by 5 bases; junction bases not matched to a gene: 4. The germline CDR1 and CDR2 sequences are SGHTA and FQGNSA. The CDR3 length is 14 residues. CDR3 DNA: TGTGCCAGCACGTTAGCGGGAGGGCACAATGAGCAGTTCTTC. It translates to CASTLAGGHNEQFF.

V and J are TRBV5-1 and TRBJ2-7, with TRBD1 as a possible D gene (7 bases). CDR3 length: 13 residues. Trimming shortened V by 1 base and J by 7 bases, and 12 bases separated the two germline ends. CDR1 is SGHRS, CDR2 YFSETQ, per germline. CDR3 DNA sequence: TGCGCCAGCAGCTTGACAGGGGCGGGGGAGCAGTACTTC. Its translation is CASSLTGAGEQYF.

The V and J genes are TRBV7-3 and TRBJ2-6, with 7 bases fitting TRBD2. The germline CDR1 and CDR2 sequences are SGHTA and FQGTGA. Unmatched junction bases numbered 17, after V lost 5 bases and J lost 1 base. The CDR3 sequence is 20 residues long. This CDR3 is CASSPRRLAVINSGANVLTF. In nucleotides, the CDR3 is TGTGCCAGCAGCCCGCGCCGTCTAGCGGTTATCAATTCTGGGGCCAACGTCCTGACTTTC.

V gene TRBV7-6 combines with J gene TRBJ1-5; perhaps TRBD1 as D (5 bases). The ends were cut back, 3 bases at V and 4 bases at J, with 7 bases in the middle. CDR3 size: 13 residues. Germline-derived CDR1 and CDR2 are SGHVS and FNYEAQ. In nucleotides, the CDR3 is TGTGCCAGCAGCTTCGGGGGAAATCAGCCCCAGCATTTT. It specifies CASSFGGNQPQHF.

This clone was seen more than once but under ten times. The gene calls are TRBV7-9 and TRBJ2-2; D may be TRBD1 (6 bases). CDR3 length: 16 residues. V was trimmed by 5 bases and J by 1 base, leaving 14 bases between them. Per germline, CDR1 SEHNR and CDR2 FQNEAQ (reference sequence). The CDR3 is CASSPRGGRNTGELFF. DNA of the CDR3: TGTGCCAGCAGCCCCAGAGGGGGTCGGAACACCGGGGAGCTGTTTTTT.

This clone was seen more than once but under ten times. The gene calls are TRBV5-4 and TRBJ2-7, with a possible D match to TRBD2 (6 bases). The V end was cut by 4 bases, the J end by 0 bases, with 14 bases between. The CDR3 covers 15 residues. Germline V gene data show CDR1 as SGHNT and CDR2 as YYREEE (reference sequence). CDR3 region: CASSPGVPRSYEQYF. The CDR3, as DNA: TGTGCCAGCAGCCCGGGGGTACCTCGCTCCTACGAGCAGTACTTC.

This chain connects TRBV19 to TRBJ2-1; 11 nucleotides agree with TRBD2. The germline gives CDR1 LNHDA, CDR2 SQIVND (reference sequence). CDR3 length: 15 amino acids. V was clipped by 5 bases and J by 6 bases; unmatched bases: 6. For the CDR3, the DNA is TGTGCCAGTAGTCCCACTAGCGGGAGTTTCAATGAGCAGTTCTTC. The encoded protein is CASSPTSGSFNEQFF. Combining the CDR3 with reference TRBV19 and TRBJ2-1 gives the whole variable domain DGGITQSPKYLFRKEGQNVTLSCEQNLNHDAMYWYRQDPGQGLRLIYYSQIVNDFQKGDIAEGYSVSREKKESFPLTVTSAQKNPTAFYLCASSPTSGSFNEQFFGPGTRLTVL.

The chain joins TRBV7-3 to TRBJ2-5; TRBD1 might be the D (5 bases). The CDR3 runs to 13 residues. Germline CDR1 SGHTA, CDR2 FQGTGA. V was pared by 5 bases and J by 1 base, with 8 bases between. CDR3 DNA sequence: TGTGCCAGCAGCAAGACAGTCCAAGAGACCCAGTACTTC. Its translation: CASSKTVQETQYF.

This rearrangement joins TRBV7-2 to TRBJ2-5, with 9 bases matching TRBD2. CDR1 and CDR2 (germline): SGHTA, FQGNSA. This CDR3 spans 15 amino acids. J lost 4 bases, V lost 1 base, and 4 bases had no gene match. CDR3 loop: CASSLVAGGRETQYF. The CDR3 DNA is TGTGCCAGCAGCTTAGTTGCGGGGGGGCGAGAGACCCAGTACTTC.

V usage is TRBV28 and J usage is TRBJ2-7; D call uncertain. The germline V gene encodes CDR1 MDHEN and CDR2 SYDVKM. The CDR3 runs to 13 residues. V was pared by 6 bases and J by 5 bases, with 14 bases between. CDR3 sequence: CASSYGVPNEQYF. CDR3 bases: TGTGCCAGCAGCTACGGAGTCCCCAACGAGCAGTACTTC.

V gene TRBV7-3 combines with J gene TRBJ2-1; TRBD1 is a possible D gene (5 bases). This CDR3 region has 13 residues. Germline V gene data show CDR1 as SGHTA and CDR2 as FQGTGA. Deletions cut 2 bases from V and 7 bases from J, with 9 bases between. CDR3 loop: CASSLGALNEQFF. The CDR3 DNA reads TGTGCCAGCAGCTTAGGGGCTCTGAATGAGCAGTTCTTC.

In this sample, this clone turned up a few times. This sequence joins TRBV19 and TRBJ1-5, with 11 bases matching TRBD1. Germline V gives CDR1 LNHDA, CDR2 SQIVND (reference sequence). The CDR3 totals 16 residues. Germline trimming cut 5 bases from V and 7 bases from J; bases unmatched to any gene: 10. Here the CDR3 DNA reads TGTGCCAGTAGTGCCGCGGACAGGGGGCGAACGCAGCCCCAGCATTTT. This encodes CASSAADRGRTQPQHF.

This clone appeared a single time. The V gene is TRBV7-2, the J gene TRBJ1-6; D is perhaps TRBD1 (6 bases). The germline CDR1 and CDR2 sequences are SGHTA and FQGNSA. Trimming cost V 5 bases and J 7 bases, with 15 bases left between them. The CDR3 runs to 15 residues. Here the CDR3 reads CASSPDRNGNSPLHF. In nucleotides, the CDR3 is TGTGCCAGCAGCCCCGACAGGAACGGCAATTCACCCCTCCACTTT.

This clone was detected only once. The genes are TRBV7-3 and TRBJ2-2; 9 bases are shared with TRBD1. CDR1 is SGHTA and CDR2 is FQGTGA in the germline V gene. J gave up 2 bases and V 5 bases, and 3 bases lay outside the gene matches. The CDR3 consists of 15 residues. CDR3 residues: CASSPGQGNTGELFF. The CDR3 DNA reads TGTGCCAGCAGCCCGGGACAGGGCAACACCGGGGAGCTGTTTTTT.

V and J are TRBV5-1 and TRBJ2-1; 11 bases match TRBD2. The CDR3 has 14 amino acids. Germline loops: CDR1 SGHRS, CDR2 YFSETQ. The V segment lost 3 bases and the J segment 10 bases; nucleotides outside the gene matches: 6. The CDR3 loop reads CASSSGTSGREQFF. The CDR3 nucleotides read TGCGCCAGCAGCTCCGGGACTAGCGGACGGGAGCAGTTCTTC.

The rearrangement uses TRBV28 and TRBJ2-7, with TRBD2 matching 11 bases. This CDR3 is 16 amino acids long. CDR1 is MDHEN, CDR2 SYDVKM, per germline. The ends lost 1 base at V and 4 bases at J; junction bases unmatched: 6. This chain's CDR3 is CASSLSTSGRRYEQYF. DNA of the CDR3: TGTGCCAGCAGTTTATCCACTAGCGGGAGAAGGTACGAGCAGTACTTC.

The chain uses TRBV6-5 and TRBJ1-2; tentatively, D is TRBD1 (5 bases). Trimming removed 2 bases at V and 4 bases at J, with 14 bases between. Looked up from germline, CDR1 is MNHEY and CDR2 is SVGAGI. The CDR3 has 15 amino acids. In nucleotides, the CDR3 is TGTGCCAGCAGTTACAGTCGACGGGGGATCTATGGCTACACCTTC. As protein: CASSYSRRGIYGYTF.

The genes are TRBV4-3 and TRBJ1-2; 8 positions match TRBD1. This CDR3 comprises 15 residues. Germline V gene data show CDR1 as LGHNA and CDR2 as YSLEER. With V trimmed by 2 bases and J by 8 bases, 10 bases remained unmatched. CDR3 coding DNA: TGCGCCAGCAGCCAAACGACAGGGGCCTGGCGGGGCTACACCTTC. Translating gives CASSQTTGAWRGYTF.

This clone was recorded a few times. V usage is TRBV25-1 and J usage is TRBJ2-1, with 10 bases identical to TRBD1. V lost 4 bases and J lost 4; bases outside the gene matches: 7. The germline V gene encodes CDR1 MGHDK and CDR2 SYGVNS. The CDR3 is 16 amino acids. As DNA, the CDR3 is TGTGCCAGCAGTGTGGACAGGGGGAACAATTACAATGAGCAGTTCTTC. Translating gives CASSVDRGNNYNEQFF.